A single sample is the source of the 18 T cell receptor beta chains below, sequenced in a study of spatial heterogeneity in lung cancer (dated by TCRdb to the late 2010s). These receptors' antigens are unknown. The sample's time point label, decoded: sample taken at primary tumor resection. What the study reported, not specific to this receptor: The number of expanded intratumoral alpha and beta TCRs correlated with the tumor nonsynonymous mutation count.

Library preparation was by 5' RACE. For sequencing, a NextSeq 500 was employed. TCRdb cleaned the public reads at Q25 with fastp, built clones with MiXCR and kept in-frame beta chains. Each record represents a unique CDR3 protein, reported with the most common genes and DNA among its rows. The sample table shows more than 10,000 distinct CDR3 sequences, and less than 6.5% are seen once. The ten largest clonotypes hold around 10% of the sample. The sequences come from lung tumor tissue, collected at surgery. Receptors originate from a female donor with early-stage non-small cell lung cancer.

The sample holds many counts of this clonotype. The CDR3 coding sequence is TGTGCCAGCAGCCTTGGGACAGGGTTAGCCATGAACACTGAAGCTTTCTTT. Translation gives CASSLGTGLAMNTEAFF. The chain has TRBV7-9 and TRBJ1-1; 9 positions match TRBD1. The CDR3 is made up of 17 amino acids. Germline V gene sequence: CDR1 SEHNR, CDR2 FQNEAQ (reference sequence). V dropped 5 bases and J dropped 0; count of bases not matched to a gene: 10.

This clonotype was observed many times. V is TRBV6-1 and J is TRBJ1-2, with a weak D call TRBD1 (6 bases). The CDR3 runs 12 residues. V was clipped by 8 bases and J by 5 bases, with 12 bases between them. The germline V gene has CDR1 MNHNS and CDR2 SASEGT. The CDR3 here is CASWSTGYGYTF. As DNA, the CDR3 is TGTGCCAGCTGGTCGACAGGTTATGGCTACACCTTC.

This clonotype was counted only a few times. As DNA, the CDR3 is TGCAGTGCTAGAGATCGGGGAAAAGGGCGAAATTCACCCCTCCACTTT. It is translated as CSARDRGKGRNSPLHF. The V and J genes are TRBV20-1 and TRBJ1-6; unclear D gene. CDR3 size: 16 residues. Trimming took 0 bases from V and 7 from J, leaving 16 bases between them. Germline loops: CDR1 DFQATT, CDR2 SNEGSKA (reference sequence).

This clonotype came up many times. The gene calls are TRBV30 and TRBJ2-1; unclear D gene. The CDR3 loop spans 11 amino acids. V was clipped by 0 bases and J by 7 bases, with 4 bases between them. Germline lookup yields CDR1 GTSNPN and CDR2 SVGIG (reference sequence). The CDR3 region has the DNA TGTGCCTGGAGTGTCGGAAATGAGCAGTTCTTC. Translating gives CAWSVGNEQFF. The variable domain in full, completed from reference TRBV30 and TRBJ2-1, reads SQTIHQWPATLVQPVGSPLSLECTVEGTSNPNLYWYRQAAGRGLQLLFYSVGIGQISSEVPQNLSASRPQDRQFILSSKKLLLSDSGFYLCAWSVGNEQFFGPGTRLTVL.

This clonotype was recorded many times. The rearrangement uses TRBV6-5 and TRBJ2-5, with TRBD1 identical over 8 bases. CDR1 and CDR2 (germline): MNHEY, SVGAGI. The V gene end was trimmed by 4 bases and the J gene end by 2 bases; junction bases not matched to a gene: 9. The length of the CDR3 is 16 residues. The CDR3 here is CASSFTGGGGQETQYF. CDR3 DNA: TGTGCCAGCAGTTTTACAGGGGGAGGAGGTCAAGAGACCCAGTACTTC.

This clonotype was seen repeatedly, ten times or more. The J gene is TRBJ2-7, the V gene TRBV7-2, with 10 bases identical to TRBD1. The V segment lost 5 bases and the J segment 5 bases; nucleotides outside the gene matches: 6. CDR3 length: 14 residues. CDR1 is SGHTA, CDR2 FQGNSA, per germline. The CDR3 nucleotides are TGTGCCAGCAGCCTGACAGGGGGCAGGAACGAGCAGTACTTC. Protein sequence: CASSLTGGRNEQYF. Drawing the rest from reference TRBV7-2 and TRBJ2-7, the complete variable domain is GAGVSQSPSNKVTEKGKDVELRCDPISGHTALYWYRQSLGQGLEFLIYFQGNSAPDKSGLPSDRFSAERTGGSVSTLTIQRTQQEDSAVYLCASSLTGGRNEQYFGPGTRLTVT.

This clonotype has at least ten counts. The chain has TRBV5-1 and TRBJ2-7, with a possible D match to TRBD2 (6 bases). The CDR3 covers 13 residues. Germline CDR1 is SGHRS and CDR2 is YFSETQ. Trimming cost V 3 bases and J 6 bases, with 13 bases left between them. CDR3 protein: CASSWDSRGEQYF. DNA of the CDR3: TGCGCCAGCAGCTGGGACTCCCGGGGCGAGCAGTACTTC.

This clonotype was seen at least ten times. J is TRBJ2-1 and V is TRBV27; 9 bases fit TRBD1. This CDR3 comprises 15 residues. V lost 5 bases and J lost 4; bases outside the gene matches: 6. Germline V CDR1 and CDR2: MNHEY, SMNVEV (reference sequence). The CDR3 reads CASSPPGQGYNEQFF. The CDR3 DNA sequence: TGTGCCAGCAGTCCTCCGGGACAGGGATACAATGAGCAGTTCTTC.

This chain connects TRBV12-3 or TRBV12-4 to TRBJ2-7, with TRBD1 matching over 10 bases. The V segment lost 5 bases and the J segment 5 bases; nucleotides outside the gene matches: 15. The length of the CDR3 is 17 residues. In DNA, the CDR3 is TGTGCCAGCAGTGGCCGGCAGATGGACAGGGGGTATGACGAGCAGTACTTC. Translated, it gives CASSGRQMDRGYDEQYF.

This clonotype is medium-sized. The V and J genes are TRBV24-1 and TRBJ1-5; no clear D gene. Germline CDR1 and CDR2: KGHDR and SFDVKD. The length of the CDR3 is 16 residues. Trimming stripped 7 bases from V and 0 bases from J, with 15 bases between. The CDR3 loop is CATREDSGDSNQPQHF. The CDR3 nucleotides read TGTGCCACCAGGGAGGACTCGGGAGATAGCAATCAGCCCCAGCATTTT.

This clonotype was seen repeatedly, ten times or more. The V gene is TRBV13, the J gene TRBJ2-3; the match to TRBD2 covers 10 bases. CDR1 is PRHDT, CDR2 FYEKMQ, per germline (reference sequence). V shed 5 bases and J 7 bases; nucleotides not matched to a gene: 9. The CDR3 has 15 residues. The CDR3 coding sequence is TGTGCCAGCAGCCCCCCACTAGCGGGAAAACATACGCAGTATTTT. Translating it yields CASSPPLAGKHTQYF.

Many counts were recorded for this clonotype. The CDR3 region has the DNA TGCGCCAGCAGCCAAGATAGTAGGTGGAACTATGGCTACACCTTC. Its translation: CASSQDSRWNYGYTF. The genes are TRBV4-1 and TRBJ1-2, with no clear D. Trimming pared 0 bases from V and 2 bases from J, leaving 10 bases between. CDR1 is MGHRA and CDR2 is YSYEKL in the germline V gene. This CDR3 has 15 residues.

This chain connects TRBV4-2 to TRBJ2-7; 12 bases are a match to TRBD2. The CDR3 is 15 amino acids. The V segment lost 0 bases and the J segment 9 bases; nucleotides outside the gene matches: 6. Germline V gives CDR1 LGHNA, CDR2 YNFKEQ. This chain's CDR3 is CASSQDSGGLAGQYF. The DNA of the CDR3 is TGTGCCAGCAGCCAAGATAGTGGGGGACTAGCGGGGCAGTACTTC.

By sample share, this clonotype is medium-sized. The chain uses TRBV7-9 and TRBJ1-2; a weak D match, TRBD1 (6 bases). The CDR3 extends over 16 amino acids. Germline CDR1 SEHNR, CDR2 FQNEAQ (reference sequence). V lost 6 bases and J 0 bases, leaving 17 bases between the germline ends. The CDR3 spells CASSSAMGHPNYGYTF. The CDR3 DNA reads TGTGCCAGCAGTTCAGCCATGGGACACCCTAACTATGGCTACACCTTC.

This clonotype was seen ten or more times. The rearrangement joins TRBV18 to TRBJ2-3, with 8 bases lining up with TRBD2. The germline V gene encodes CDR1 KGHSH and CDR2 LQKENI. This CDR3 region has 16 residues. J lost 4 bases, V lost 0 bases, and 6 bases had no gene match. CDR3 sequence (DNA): TGTGCCAGCTCACCACCAGCGGGGGTGAATGCAGATACGCAGTATTTT. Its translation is CASSPPAGVNADTQYF.

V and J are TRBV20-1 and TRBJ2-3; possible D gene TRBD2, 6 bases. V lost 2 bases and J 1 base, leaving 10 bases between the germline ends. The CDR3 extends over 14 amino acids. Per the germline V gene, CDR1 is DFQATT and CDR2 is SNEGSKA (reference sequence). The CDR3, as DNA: TGCAGTGCTAGACAGGGAGGAGGCACAGATACGCAGTATTTT. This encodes CSARQGGGTDTQYF.

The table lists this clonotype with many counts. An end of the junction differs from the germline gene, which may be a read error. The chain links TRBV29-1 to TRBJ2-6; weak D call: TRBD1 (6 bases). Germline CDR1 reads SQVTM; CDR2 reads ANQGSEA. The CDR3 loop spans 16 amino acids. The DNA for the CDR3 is TGCAGCGTCGAAGGCAGGGGTCCCTTGGGGGCCAACGTCCTGACTTTC. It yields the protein CSVEGRGPLGANVLTF.

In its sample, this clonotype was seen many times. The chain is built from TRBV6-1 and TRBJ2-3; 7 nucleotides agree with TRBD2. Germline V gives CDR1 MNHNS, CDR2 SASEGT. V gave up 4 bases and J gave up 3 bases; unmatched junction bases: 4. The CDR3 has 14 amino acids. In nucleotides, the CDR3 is TGTGCCAGCAGTGGACTGGGGGGGACAGATACGCAGTATTTT. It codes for CASSGLGGTDTQYF.